The clone carrying this TCR beta chain has a count of ten or more. The investigators amplified TCR beta CDR3 regions from RNA transcripts. Researchers ran a first-round RT-PCR on the TCR CDR3 using the HTBI primer set. TCRdb independently ran MiXCR on the multiplex PCR reads; one entry per CDR3 protein. The table lists 660,000 or so distinct CDR3 sequences, around 20% of them singletons. This sample was included in a study of T cells in Graves' hyperthyroidism and ophthalmopathy. An approximately 10 ml volume of fresh peripheral blood provided the PBMCs. Per germline, CDR1 SNHLY and CDR2 FYNNEI. This CDR3 has 14 residues. V shed 6 bases and J shed 2 bases, with 11 bases lying between them.

The clonotype was recovered from a man aged 30 to 45 with Graves' ophthalmopathy. This chain connects TRBV2 to TRBJ2-1; the D gene is possibly TRBD1 (6 bases). The sequenced sample consisted of blood. Here the CDR3 DNA reads TGTGCCAGCAGGAGGGACACAACCTACAATGAGCAGTTCTTC. Its translation: CASRRDTTYNEQFF.